The rows below give T cell receptor beta chains drawn from one sample of a study of T-cell memory formation after mild COVID-19. MiXCR, run by TCRdb on the 5' RACE reads, gives a single entry per CDR3 protein. The table includes 80,000 to 90,000 distinct CDR3 sequences, around a quarter detected once. The sequenced sample consisted of PBMCs or a T cell subset sorted from them (not recorded which). The receptor set was obtained from a man younger than 35 who had mild COVID-19 (a few samples of this study predate the infection). Cell type and time point are not known. Both conserved end residues are part of each CDR3. A D gene is named only where the DNA matches it firmly. A clone size is listed for some rows: how often the clone was seen (once, few, many), or a class if it is expanded.

j_gene,v_gene,d_gene,abundance,CDR3aa,CDR3nt
TRBJ2-2,TRBV12-3/TRBV12-4,-,few,CASSFIGELFF,TGTGCCAGCAGTTTTATCGGGGAGCTGTTTTTT
TRBJ2-7,TRBV13,TRBD2,few,CASSLSGLAAYEQYF,TGTGCCAGCAGCCTAAGTGGACTAGCGGCTTACGAGCAGTACTTC
TRBJ2-1,TRBV6-2/TRBV6-3,-,-,CATRWAGASYNEQFF,TGTGCCACCAGGTGGGCGGGGGCGTCCTACAATGAGCAGTTCTTC
TRBJ1-4,TRBV12-3/TRBV12-4,-,-,CASSPEQGPREKLFF,TGTGCCAGCAGTCCTGAACAGGGTCCGCGGGAAAAACTGTTTTTT
TRBJ1-2,TRBV4-3,TRBD1,-,CASSQAGTGQYGYTF,TGCGCCAGCAGCCAAGCCGGGACAGGGCAATATGGCTACACCTTC
TRBJ2-5,TRBV7-6,TRBD2,few,CASSLVPGGVETQYF,TGTGCCAGCAGCTTAGTGCCCGGGGGGGTGGAGACCCAGTACTTC
TRBJ1-1,TRBV29-1,-,-,CSVEGGTEAFF,TGCAGCGTTGAAGGTGGCACTGAAGCTTTCTTT
TRBJ2-7,TRBV6-5,-,-,CASSYSISYEQYF,TGTGCCAGCAGTTACTCGATTTCATACGAGCAGTACTTC
TRBJ1-1,TRBV6-6,-,few,CASSYPFTGENTEAFF,TGTGCCAGCAGTTACCCCTTCACGGGGGAGAACACTGAAGCTTTCTTT
TRBJ2-1,TRBV27,TRBD2,many,CASSLPPLAGMGEQFF,TGTGCCAGCAGTTTACCCCCTCTAGCGGGGATGGGCGAGCAGTTCTTC
TRBJ2-3,TRBV29-1,-,few,CSGEQGNTQYF,TGCAGCGGTGAACAGGGTAATACGCAGTATTTT
TRBJ2-7,TRBV7-9,-,many,CASSLAGPSSYEQYF,TGTGCCAGCAGCTTAGCAGGGCCCTCCTCCTACGAGCAGTACTTC
TRBJ1-3,TRBV9,-,-,CASSVGGGTNTIYF,TGTGCCAGCAGCGTAGGAGGGGGGACAAACACCATATATTTT
TRBJ2-6,TRBV5-1,-,-,CASSLRDGANVLTF,TGCGCCAGCAGCTTACGGGATGGGGCCAACGTCCTGACTTTC
TRBJ2-2,TRBV4-3,-,-,CASSHRTETTGELFF,TGCGCCAGCAGCCATAGGACAGAAACCACCGGGGAGCTGTTTTTT
TRBJ2-2,TRBV12-3/TRBV12-4,-,-,CASSLAASPGELFF,TGTGCCAGCAGTTTAGCGGCCAGCCCCGGGGAGCTGTTTTTT
TRBJ1-1,TRBV24-1,-,-,CATSKGVGTEAFF,TGTGCCACCAGTAAAGGGGTCGGGACTGAAGCTTTCTTT
TRBJ2-3,TRBV29-1,TRBD2,few,CSVDQRGGDTQYF,TGCAGCGTTGACCAGCGGGGCGGAGATACGCAGTATTTT
TRBJ2-5,TRBV9,-,-,CASSVETTQETQYF,TGTGCCAGCAGCGTAGAAACTACTCAAGAGACCCAGTACTTC
TRBJ1-2,TRBV6-5,-,-,CASRTGVNAAGYTF,TGTGCCAGCAGGACCGGGGTTAACGCGGCTGGCTACACCTTC
TRBJ1-1,TRBV9,-,-,CASSDRLGLNTEAFF,TGTGCCAGCAGCGATAGGCTCGGCTTGAACACTGAAGCTTTCTTT
TRBJ2-5,TRBV6-5,TRBD1,-,CASSPGQVVGETQYF,TGTGCCAGCAGCCCCGGACAGGTGGTCGGGGAGACCCAGTACTTC
TRBJ1-5,TRBV12-3/TRBV12-4,-,-,CASSERNQPQHF,TGTGCCAGCAGTGAACGGAATCAGCCCCAGCATTTT
TRBJ2-1,TRBV5-4,TRBD2,-,CASSLSGGALYEQFF,TGTGCCAGCAGCCTGAGCGGGGGGGCGTTATATGAGCAGTTCTTC
TRBJ2-1,TRBV5-5,TRBD1,-,CASSSGTGSMGQFF,TGTGCCAGCAGCTCCGGGACAGGGTCAATGGGGCAGTTCTTC
TRBJ1-4,TRBV7-9,-,few,CASSYGFGEKLFF,TGTGCCAGCAGCTACGGCTTTGGCGAAAAACTGTTTTTT
TRBJ2-1,TRBV6-4,-,few,CASSQTGEGNEQFF,TGTGCCAGCAGCCAGACAGGGGAGGGAAATGAGCAGTTCTTC
TRBJ2-1,TRBV5-1,-,-,CASSLAGGWGNEQFF,TGCGCCAGCAGCTTGGCTGGGGGCTGGGGGAATGAGCAGTTCTTC
TRBJ2-7,TRBV7-8,-,-,CASSLDLGFSYEQYF,TGTGCCAGCAGCTTAGATCTCGGATTCTCCTACGAGCAGTACTTC
TRBJ2-1,TRBV19,-,-,CASSKAREWGNEQFF,TGTGCCAGTAGTAAGGCCAGGGAGTGGGGCAATGAGCAGTTCTTC
TRBJ2-7,TRBV9,-,few,CASSVEDVSYEQYF,TGTGCCAGCAGCGTAGAGGACGTCTCCTACGAGCAGTACTTC
TRBJ1-6,TRBV4-3,-,few,CASSQDPRGNNSPLHF,TGCGCCAGCAGCCAAGATCCCCGGGGAAATAATTCACCCCTCCACTTT
TRBJ2-5,TRBV7-6,TRBD2,few,CASSKAVRTSGGPKETQYF,TGTGCCAGCAGCAAAGCTGTTCGCACTAGCGGGGGGCCGAAAGAGACCCAGTACTTC
TRBJ1-5,TRBV2,TRBD1,-,CASRTGVQPQHF,TGTGCCAGCCGGACAGGGGTACAGCCCCAGCATTTT
TRBJ1-1,TRBV4-3,-,-,CASSQVPVADEAFF,TGCGCCAGCAGCCAAGTCCCCGTAGCGGATGAAGCTTTCTTT
TRBJ1-4,TRBV7-9,TRBD1,once,CASRQLDRADEKLFF,TGTGCCAGCAGGCAATTGGACAGGGCAGATGAAAAACTGTTTTTT
TRBJ2-7,TRBV5-5,-,few,CASSSHTPYEQYF,TGTGCCAGCAGCTCCCACACCCCCTACGAGCAGTACTTC
TRBJ2-7,TRBV20-1,TRBD1,few,CSASPGGTGLGEQYF,TGCAGTGCTAGCCCCGGAGGGACAGGGCTGGGCGAGCAGTACTTC
TRBJ1-3,TRBV6-6,-,few,CASSYYGGPGNTIYF,TGTGCCAGCAGTTACTATGGGGGGCCTGGAAACACCATATATTTT
TRBJ1-6,TRBV11-2,-,few,CASSLAVGGGSALHF,TGTGCCAGCAGCTTAGCGGTGGGAGGAGGGTCGGCCCTCCACTTT
TRBJ2-7,TRBV9,TRBD1,few,CASSHNRGQGGYEQYF,TGTGCCAGCAGCCACAATAGGGGACAGGGGGGCTACGAGCAGTACTTC
TRBJ1-1,TRBV2,-,-,CASSPQAFF,TGTGCCAGCTCGCCGCAAGCTTTCTTT
TRBJ2-5,TRBV7-6,-,many,CASSPGSGETQYF,TGTGCCAGCAGCCCGGGGTCTGGGGAGACCCAGTACTTC
TRBJ2-1,TRBV7-3,-,-,CASSLVAGEQFF,TGTGCCAGCAGCTTAGTGGCGGGGGAGCAGTTCTTC
TRBJ2-3,TRBV20-1,TRBD2,few,CSAGQIGGGADTQYF,TGCAGTGCTGGACAGATCGGCGGGGGGGCAGATACGCAGTATTTT
TRBJ2-1,TRBV9,-,-,CASSPDYNEQFF,TGTGCCAGCAGCCCCGATTACAATGAGCAGTTCTTC
TRBJ1-2,TRBV23-1,TRBD1,few,CASSPPRGTGIFLYGYTF,TGCGCCAGCAGTCCTCCTAGAGGGACAGGGATATTCCTCTATGGCTACACCTTC
TRBJ1-1,TRBV3-1,-,-,CASSQRGVVVDTEAFF,TGTGCCAGCAGCCAAAGGGGGGTCGTAGTGGATACTGAAGCTTTCTTT